A selection of T cell receptor beta chains follows, all from one sample in a study of cytomegalovirus exposure and HLA in healthy donors. The data were produced by immunoSEQ multiplex PCR, yet TCRdb's version contains in-frame clones alone and is incomplete. The table has around 120,000 clones, approximately 80% seen once. The material sequenced was PBMCs. The receptor source for this set is a woman in her 40s in good health and CMV-seronegative. CDR3s include the opening cysteine and the closing phenylalanine or tryptophan. The D gene is left open where the match is weak.

TRBV18 | TRBD1 | CASSGTGVRSGANVLTF
TRBV5-5 | TRBD1 | CASSLTRQGGGQPQHF
TRBV5-4 | TRBD1 | CATERDRGWNEQFF
TRBV11-2 | TRBD2 | CASSLSGVPYEQYF
TRBV5-6 | . | CASSAYRVSGELFF
TRBV4-1 | . | CASSLAPQETQYF
TRBV18 | TRBD2 | CASSPGGVEREQYF
TRBV7-3 | . | CASSPSLAGTGELFF
TRBV19 | TRBD2 | CASIGPGGVANEQFF
TRBV5-4 | TRBD2 | CASSLAGGAGASYEQYF
TRBV30 | . | CAWRGGQGAYEQYF
TRBV27 | . | CASSFSGGPSNEQFF
TRBV30 | TRBD2 | CAWRLGGLAGAVQYF
TRBV27 | TRBD2 | CASSPDSSGERDTQYF
TRBV9 | . | CASTETELNTEAFF
TRBV6-5 | TRBD1 | CASSYRGRGETQYF
TRBV4-2 | . | CASSQDQDGYTF
TRBV7-9 | TRBD1 | CASSLATGGTKNIQYF
TRBV4-1 | . | CASSQDRDSGNTIYF
TRBV5-1 | TRBD1 | CASSFVAGQGASEQYF
TRBV2 | . | CASRGGWTGELFF
TRBV5-1 | TRBD2 | CASSSIAGANEQFF
TRBV6-5 | TRBD1 | CASSYSTGRMAFF
TRBV28 | . | CASRGVSTNEKLFF
TRBV7-9 | TRBD2 | CASSLSGLADRDTQYF
TRBV19 | . | CASSQGTGNTIYF
TRBV7-9 | . | CASSSRPGLEAFF
TRBV2 | TRBD1 | CASFLDRGNYEQYF
TRBV7-8 | . | CASSLPNQPQHF
TRBV19 | . | CASQLRVYYNEQFF
TRBV13 | . | CASSVLSGGGGHSSYEQYF
TRBV4-1 | . | CASSQGSGPMGEKLFF
TRBV5-1 | . | CASTRSGASTDTQYF
TRBV27 | . | CASSLDRAGAGGLGIQYF
TRBV5-6 | . | CASSLAGGDGYTF
TRBV5-4 | . | CASSLFKGGTNEKLFF
TRBV27 | TRBD1 | CASSVQGTGELFF
TRBV27 | . | CASSRPGDTMREQYF
TRBV18 | TRBD2 | CASSPRLGGKNSQYF
TRBV30 | . | CAWSAPLPGAGELFF
TRBV2 | TRBD1 | CASSDPGTGIETQYF
TRBV27 | . | CASSFGGGETQYF
TRBV7-8 | . | CASSPKQGFNEKLFF
TRBV7-2 | . | CASSSQTGIEQFF
TRBV6-1 | TRBD1 | CASRTGVEYEQYF
TRBV7-6 | TRBD2 | CASSGGGRADEQFF
TRBV18 | . | CASSPVSGENQPQHF
TRBV28 | TRBD1 | CASSFDRGTDTQYF